Detailed here is one T cell receptor (beta chain). Its antigen is not known. These data belong to a study of beta chain features in type 1 diabetes. This CDR3 comprises 15 residues. The trim removed 9 bases at V and 3 bases at J, leaving 6 bases unmatched. CDR1 and CDR2 from the germline V gene are SNHLY and FYNNEI. Study-wide findings and caveats: Type 1 diabetes patients had moderately but significantly shorter TCRB CDR3s in all four CD4+ subsets.

Investigators reverse transcribed all isolated RNA, so they sequenced expressed TCRB transcripts. TCRdb's table, derived via immunoSEQ multiplex PCR, lists solely in-frame clones and lacks some. The sample includes 350,000 to 450,000 clones, around 12% of them seen just once. Every single donor gave one heparinised blood draw, and these averaged roughly 0.11 L. The sequencing input was naive CD4+ T cells from blood. The TCR originated in a young woman with type 1 diabetes. V usage is TRBV2 and J usage is TRBJ2-3, with 13 nucleotides matching TRBD2. The CDR3 DNA follows: TGTGCCAGTAGCCTACTAGCGGGAGGGACAGATACGCAGTATTTT. It yields the protein CASSLLAGGTDTQYF.